The present T cell receptor (beta chain) was sequenced within a study of blood T cells in healthy people across ages. Findings of the study overall: It was not known whether donors were CMV positive (a possible confounder of expanded clonotype changes).

Total RNA, at least 5 micrograms per sample, was extracted from PBMCs. A J-beta primer mix and a sample-barcoded 5' primer were used in a second PCR of about 7 to 12 cycles. TCRdb reanalysed the 5' RACE reads using MiXCR and keeps one entry per CDR3 protein. The sample holds about 1.7 million distinct CDR3 sequences, 28% seen once. Germline values: CDR1 SEHNR, CDR2 FQNEAQ (reference sequence). The CDR3 is 16 residues long. The V end was cut by 4 bases, the J end by 0 bases, with 16 bases between. For this clonotype: No antigen is known for it.

The chain carries TRBV7-9 and TRBJ2-7; TRBD1 might be the D (6 bases). Sequenced input: blood. The receptor's source is a woman in her twenties or thirties in good health. This CDR3 reads CASSSQGTPSSYEQYF. The DNA for the CDR3 is TGTGCCAGCAGCTCACAGGGCACCCCGAGCTCCTACGAGCAGTACTTC.